The text below deals with one T cell receptor (beta chain). Its antigen is undetermined. TCRdb's copy holds only in-frame clones and misses some; the assay was immunoSEQ multiplex PCR. Of roughly 170,000 clones listed, just over 85% are singletons. These data originate in a study of T cell responses to AZD1222 COVID-19 vaccine. Study-level points and caveats: Clonal diversity may have been underestimated in mostly white British donors.

Per germline, CDR1 SGHNT and CDR2 YENEEA. V shed 5 bases, J shed 4 bases, and the junction held 17 bases outside the gene matches. The CDR3 is made up of 19 amino acids. The chain has TRBV11-3 and TRBJ2-2; 9 positions match TRBD2. This material consisted of peripheral blood, taken on day 0 of AZD1222 vaccination. This clonotype was sampled from an adult in good health. CDR3 sequence (DNA): TGTGCCAGCAGCGCAGGTGTCGCTCGCGGGAGGGCGGGCACCGGGGAGCTGTTTTTT. Translated, it gives CASSAGVARGRAGTGELFF.